The present T cell receptor (beta chain) was sequenced within a study of blood T cells in healthy people across ages. About this clonotype: The antigen remains unidentified.

There are 12 residues in the CDR3. Trimming left V 4 bases short and J 9 bases short, with 10 bases between. Regarding the study as a whole: TCR beta diversity per million T cells fell roughly linearly with age.

The people who gave samples were healthy Caucasians from Russia, aged about 6 to 100. Primers used in a second PCR of about 7 to 12 cycles were a sample-barcoded 5' primer and a J-beta primer mix. Via MiXCR, TCRdb re-called the 5' RACE reads, giving one row per CDR3 protein. Among over 950,000 distinct CDR3 sequences listed, roughly two fifths were seen once. This chain uses TRBV12-3 or TRBV12-4 with TRBJ1-3; D is undetermined. The sequence was collected from a young man in good health. Sequenced: blood. The CDR3 region has the DNA TGTGCCAGCAGTTCCCAAGTGTCCACCATATATTTT. As protein: CASSSQVSTIYF.